The next 29 T cell receptor beta chains were all read from a single sample in a study of cytomegalovirus exposure and HLA in healthy donors. Amplification used 60 Vbeta primers and 13 Jbeta primers. The repertoire was sequenced with immunoSEQ multiplex PCR; TCRdb's copy has only in-frame clones and lacks some. The top ten hold about a tenth of the sample, which has 90,000 to 150,000 clones, around 63% seen once. The sequencing input was PBMCs. These receptors were collected from a man in his forties or fifties in good health and CMV-seropositive.

The chain carries TRBV7-9 and TRBJ2-7; D unclear. Germline loops: CDR1 SEHNR, CDR2 FQNEAQ (reference sequence). The CDR3 extends over 13 amino acids. V lost 5 bases and J lost 2, with 10 bases in between. The CDR3 here is CASSPPTTYEQYF. DNA for the CDR3: TGTGCCAGCAGCCCCCCGACAACCTACGAGCAGTACTTC.

This clone was recorded a few times. The J gene is TRBJ1-3, the V gene TRBV5-6; 9 positions match TRBD1. Germline V lookup: CDR1 SGHDT, CDR2 YYEEEE. V was clipped by 1 base and J by 6 bases; unmatched bases: 8. The CDR3 has 16 residues. Here the CDR3 DNA reads TGTGCCAGCAGCTTGACTTGGGACAGGGTGGAAAACACCATATATTTT. Translated, it gives CASSLTWDRVENTIYF.

The gene calls are TRBV7-9 and TRBJ2-1, with 10 bases identical to TRBD2. Trimming at V came to 2 bases and at J to 10 bases, leaving 8 bases not matched to a gene. CDR1 and CDR2 from the germline V gene are SEHNR and FQNEAQ (reference sequence). There are 15 residues in the CDR3. The CDR3 DNA follows: TGTGCCAGCAGCTTAAACGGGCTAGCGGGAGTAGAGCAGTTCTTC. Translation: CASSLNGLAGVEQFF.

Concerning this clone itself: At one boundary the junction diverges from the germline segment, which might be a read error. The chain is built from TRBV4-2 and TRBJ1-1; the match to TRBD1 covers 7 bases. The CDR3 contains 16 residues. Germline CDR1 is LGHNA and CDR2 is YNFKEQ. CDR3 sequence reads: CVSSQEGLTGYTEAFF. For the CDR3, the DNA is TGTGTCAGCAGCCAAGAAGGGTTGACAGGGTATACTGAAGCTTTCTTT.

This chain uses TRBV7-8 with TRBJ2-5; D is unclear. TRBJ2-7 explains the end of the DNA better; the J call may be wrong. CDR1 SGHVS and CDR2 FQNEAQ come from the germline V gene. The CDR3 runs to 11 residues. CDR3 loop: CASSPWYEQYF. CDR3 bases: TGTGCCAGCAGCCCCTGGTACGAGCAGTACTTC.

The CDR3 protein is CASRAWRNTEAFF. The CDR3 DNA reads TGTGCCAGCAGGGCTTGGAGGAACACTGAAGCTTTCTTT. The chain has TRBV27 and TRBJ1-1; D call uncertain. This CDR3 is 13 amino acids long. Germline CDR1 MNHEY, CDR2 SMNVEV (reference sequence). V lost 6 bases to trimming and J lost 1 base, with 9 bases between them.

This clone was observed a handful of times. The V and J genes are TRBV2 and TRBJ2-3; D is uncertain. The CDR3 is made up of 14 amino acids. Trimming stripped 8 bases from V and 0 bases from J, with 12 bases between. Germline CDR1 is SNHLY and CDR2 is FYNNEI. The CDR3 spells CASPGGRSTDTQYF. The CDR3 DNA follows: TGTGCCAGCCCAGGTGGAAGAAGCACAGATACGCAGTATTTT.

This clone appeared once. This chain joins TRBV18 and TRBJ1-4; 8 bases map to TRBD1. J lost 9 bases, V lost 4 bases, and 13 bases had no gene match. The germline V gene encodes CDR1 KGHSH and CDR2 LQKENI. The CDR3 loop spans 16 amino acids. This CDR3 reads CASSQGTGTGTKKLFF. CDR3 nucleotides: TGTGCCAGCTCACAAGGGACCGGGACAGGAACGAAAAAACTGTTTTTT.

This chain connects TRBV7-9 to TRBJ2-3; tentatively, D is TRBD2 (6 bases). V was cut by 6 bases and J by 10 bases, with 23 bases left in between. The CDR3 spans 15 residues. Germline lookup yields CDR1 SEHNR and CDR2 FQNEAQ (reference sequence). CDR3 bases: TGTGCCAGCAGGACCGAGTGGGGGGACCAAATCGCGCAGTATTTT. This encodes CASRTEWGDQIAQYF.

CDR3 in amino acids: CASSQEDYGYTF. The CDR3 DNA follows: TGTGCCAGCAGCCAGGAGGATTATGGCTACACCTTC. The rearrangement uses TRBV7-9 and TRBJ1-2; D uncertain. The V gene's germline CDR1 is SEHNR and CDR2 FQNEAQ (reference sequence). V gave up 5 bases and J gave up 5 bases, with 9 bases separating them. The CDR3 loop spans 12 amino acids.

The V and J genes are TRBV7-2 and TRBJ2-5, with 14 bases that match TRBD2. CDR1 and CDR2 from the germline V gene are SGHTA and FQGNSA. This CDR3 has 16 amino acids. V lost 5 bases and J lost 9; bases outside the gene matches: 11. CDR3 residues: CASSREGLAGGTAQYF. DNA of the CDR3: TGTGCCAGCAGCCGGGAAGGACTAGCGGGAGGTACGGCCCAGTACTTC.

The chain combines TRBV19 with TRBJ2-1, with a weak D call TRBD1 (6 bases). Trimming took 7 bases from V and 4 from J, leaving 11 bases between them. The CDR3 has 13 residues. The germline V gene encodes CDR1 LNHDA and CDR2 SQIVND (reference sequence). This CDR3 is CASTLRGYNEQFF. Written as DNA, the CDR3 is TGTGCCAGTACCCTCAGGGGTTACAATGAGCAGTTCTTC.

V gene TRBV5-1 combines with J gene TRBJ2-7; D is undetermined. The length of the CDR3 is 14 residues. Germline CDR1 is SGHRS and CDR2 is YFSETQ. The V gene lost 0 bases and the J gene lost 2 bases, with 9 bases spanning the gap. This CDR3 is CASSLVALPYEQYF. In nucleotides, the CDR3 is TGCGCCAGCAGCTTGGTAGCACTCCCCTACGAGCAGTACTTC.

This clone was counted between two and nine times. This chain links TRBV7-2 with TRBJ1-1, with no clear D. The germline CDR1 and CDR2 sequences are SGHTA and FQGNSA. Trimming removed 6 bases from V and 1 base from J, with 12 bases in between. This CDR3 spans 14 amino acids. The CDR3 DNA sequence: TGTGCCAGCAGTCGGACTCTGGGGAACACTGAAGCTTTCTTT. Amino acid sequence: CASSRTLGNTEAFF.

The rearrangement links TRBV2 to TRBJ2-5; possibly TRBD2 for D (5 bases). In germline, CDR1 is SNHLY, CDR2 FYNNEI. This CDR3 comprises 16 residues. With 0 bases removed from V and 2 bases from J, the gap between germline ends came to 13 bases. DNA of the CDR3: TGTGCCAGCAGTGAAGCGGGGAGACATCTACAAGAGACCCAGTACTTC. This sequence encodes CASSEAGRHLQETQYF.

There are a few counts of this clone. The CDR3 bases are TGTGCCACGAAGGACAGAGGCGACTCTGGAAACACCATATATTTT. Translation: CATKDRGDSGNTIYF. This chain links TRBV10-3 with TRBJ1-3; possible D gene TRBD1, 6 bases. The CDR3 is 15 residues long. With 10 bases removed from V and 0 bases from J, the gap between germline ends came to 16 bases. Germline CDR1 ENHRY, CDR2 SYGVKD.

The V call is TRBV7-3, the J call TRBJ2-1, with a possible D match to TRBD1 (5 bases). The CDR3 sequence is 12 residues long. V was cut by 5 bases and J by 7 bases, with 9 bases left in between. Germline V gene data show CDR1 as SGHTA and CDR2 as FQGTGA. In DNA form, the CDR3 reads TGTGCCAGCAGCCCCGACAGAAATGAGCAGTTCTTC. It is translated as CASSPDRNEQFF. The variable domain in full, completed from reference TRBV7-3 and TRBJ2-1, reads GAGVSQTPSNKVTEKGKYVELRCDPISGHTALYWYRQSLGQGPEFLIYFQGTGAADDSGLPNDRFFAVRPEGSVSTLKIQRTERGDSAVYLCASSPDRNEQFFGPGTRLTVL.

This chain links TRBV7-9 with TRBJ2-2, with TRBD2 matching over 7 bases. V lost 1 base to trimming and J lost 6 bases; unmatched junction nucleotides: 5. CDR1 is SEHNR, CDR2 FQNEAQ, per germline (reference sequence). This CDR3 has 15 amino acids. CDR3 amino acids: CASSLGLAGPGELFF. The DNA for the CDR3 is TGTGCCAGCAGCTTAGGGTTAGCGGGCCCCGGGGAGCTGTTTTTT.

This rearrangement joins TRBV4-1 to TRBJ1-1; D uncertain. This CDR3 contains 15 residues. Germline loops: CDR1 MGHRA, CDR2 YSYEKL. V dropped 1 base and J dropped 8 bases, with 17 bases sitting between them. In DNA form, the CDR3 reads TGCGCCAGCAGCCAAGCTGCGGCAGCGGCCACCGAAGCTTTCTTT. Translated, it gives CASSQAAAAATEAFF.

The V and J genes are TRBV27 and TRBJ2-7; 8 positions agree with TRBD2. Germline CDR1 and CDR2: MNHEY and SMNVEV (reference sequence). This CDR3 is 19 amino acids long. Losses at the gene ends were 3 bases for V and 1 base for J; bases not matched to a gene: 17. The DNA of the CDR3 is TGTGCCAGCAGTTTTTCTCTCTACCAAGCGGGAGAATATTCCTACGAGCAGTACTTC. Protein: CASSFSLYQAGEYSYEQYF.

This clone was found once. The chain couples TRBV5-4 to TRBJ1-1; D is unclear. CDR3 length: 14 amino acids. Per the germline V gene, CDR1 is SGHNT and CDR2 is YYREEE (reference sequence). V lost 0 bases and J lost 0, with 6 bases in between. The CDR3 coding sequence is TGTGCCAGCAGCTTGGACAGCATGAACACTGAAGCTTTCTTT. Translation gives CASSLDSMNTEAFF.

The CDR3 DNA reads TGTGCCAGCAGCCCGGGGGTGCGGGGGGCCTCCTACGAGCAGTACTTC. It encodes CASSPGVRGASYEQYF. The rearrangement uses TRBV5-4 and TRBJ2-5, with TRBD2 identical over 8 bases. The end of the DNA is better explained by TRBJ2-7, so the J call may be wrong. The germline V gene has CDR1 SGHNT and CDR2 YYREEE (reference sequence). The CDR3 is 16 amino acids.

The chain is built from TRBV7-3 and TRBJ1-1, with a tentative D call TRBD1 (6 bases). Germline V gene data show CDR1 as SGHTA and CDR2 as FQGTGA. The CDR3 contains 16 residues. The V end lost 4 bases, the J end lost 0 bases, and 15 bases lay between the germline ends. The CDR3: CASSSQGSNMNTEAFF. The CDR3 bases are TGTGCCAGCAGCTCCCAGGGGTCCAACATGAACACTGAAGCTTTCTTT.

The chain uses TRBV6-1 and TRBJ1-4; the D gene is possibly TRBD1 (6 bases). The V and J ends lost 8 bases and 8 bases respectively, with 18 bases between them. The germline CDR1 and CDR2 sequences are MNHNS and SASEGT. This CDR3 comprises 14 residues. The CDR3 loop reads CASSGGGGGEKLFF. DNA of the CDR3: TGTGCCAGCTCTGGGGGAGGGGGAGGCGAAAAACTGTTTTTT.

The chain couples TRBV5-6 to TRBJ1-4, with 8 bases fitting TRBD1. Germline values: CDR1 SGHDT, CDR2 YYEEEE. This CDR3 has 16 amino acids. V trimming: 4 bases; J trimming: 8 bases; junction bases outside the gene matches: 13. The CDR3 DNA follows: TGTGCCAGCAGCCGGGCAATACAGGGGGGGGGCGAAAAACTGTTTTTT. It yields the protein CASSRAIQGGGEKLFF.

The V and J genes are TRBV6-5 and TRBJ2-2, with TRBD1 identical over 8 bases. The germline V gene encodes CDR1 MNHEY and CDR2 SVGAGI. CDR3 length: 15 residues. Trimming took 6 bases from V and 2 from J; bases not matched to a gene: 5. Here the CDR3 DNA reads TGTGCCAGCAGCCGACAGGGGACCAACACCGGGGAGCTGTTTTTT. Translation gives CASSRQGTNTGELFF.

This clone was recorded only once. V usage is TRBV18 and J usage is TRBJ2-3; no clear D gene. The CDR3 sequence is 13 residues long. Germline CDR1 reads KGHSH; CDR2 reads LQKENI. V was pared by 6 bases and J by 2 bases, with 9 bases between. This CDR3 is CASSLGHTDTQYF. Here the CDR3 DNA reads TGTGCCAGCTCTCTTGGCCACACAGATACGCAGTATTTT.

V usage is TRBV27 and J usage is TRBJ1-1; 9 bases map to TRBD1. This CDR3 is built from 12 residues. The J segment lost 11 bases and the V segment lost 6 bases, leaving 7 bases of the junction unmatched. Per germline, CDR1 MNHEY and CDR2 SMNVEV (reference sequence). CDR3 in DNA: TGTGCCAGCAGCACCTTACAGGGGGCGGCTTTCTTT. Amino acids: CASSTLQGAAFF.

The CDR3 DNA follows: TGTGCCAGCAGCTTTCGACAGGGTGTAAGGTACGAGCAGTACTTC. It is translated as CASSFRQGVRYEQYF. The chain employs TRBV7-2 and TRBJ2-7; 7 bases align to TRBD1. J was trimmed by 4 bases and V by 3 bases; bases with no gene match: 9. The CDR3 contains 15 residues. Germline assignment: CDR1 SGHTA and CDR2 FQGNSA.